This T cell receptor (beta chain) was found in a study of CD8 T cells in Susac syndrome. This CDR3 is 12 amino acids long. Trimming removed 1 base from V and 8 bases from J, with 9 bases in between. Germline V gives CDR1 GTSNPN, CDR2 SVGIG (reference sequence). With random hexamers, roughly 0.45 to 1 ug RNA was reverse transcribed. From the immunoSEQ multiplex PCR reads, TCRdb called clonotypes with MiXCR, one entry per CDR3 protein. The repertoire holds 130,000 to 150,000 distinct CDR3 sequences, 94% seen once, with approximately 0.25% in the top ten. The V call is TRBV30, the J call TRBJ2-1; D gene ambiguous. The clonotype comes from a human donor in good health. Sequencing used CD8+ T cells from PBMCs. In DNA, the CDR3 is TGTGCCTGGAGTGGATCTGAGGATGAGCAGTTCTTC. Its translation is CAWSGSEDEQFF.